Listed below are T cell receptor beta chains from one sample, sequenced in a study of shared clonotypes between healthy human individuals. Sequencing used immunoSEQ multiplex PCR; TCRdb keeps in-frame clones, though not all of them. The sample includes some 2,500,000 clones, less than 95% of them seen just once. Sequencing was performed on naive CD4+ T cells from PBMCs. These receptors were collected from a man aged 18 to 29 in good health. Some clones in this sample may be carry-over from other donors' samples. CDR3s leave out the opening cysteine and the closing phenylalanine or tryptophan. Clone sizes are given selectively: once, few, many, or a class where the clone is expanded.

TRBJ2-2 . TRBV7-3 ASSLTAGGYTGELF
TRBJ1-1 . TRBV7-9 ASSLAGPGGAF
TRBJ2-7 . TRBV11-2 ASSLEWPFTHEQY
TRBJ2-3 . TRBV28 ASSRDSPRTDTQY
TRBJ2-2 . TRBV18 ASYTGPATGELF
TRBJ2-5 . TRBV9 ASSAGLAGQETQY
TRBJ1-5 . TRBV28 ASRGPRDRINQPQH
TRBJ1-1 . TRBV5-5 ASSAHRMNTEAF
TRBJ2-1 . TRBV11-3 ASSRGQYNEQF
TRBJ2-3 . TRBV19 ASADPGLAGITDTQY
TRBJ2-7 . TRBV6-5 ASSEVPY
. . TRBV5-1 ASSPNSRTSGGYEQY
TRBJ2-5 . TRBV11-2 ASSRDSGVETQY
TRBJ2-7 . TRBV7-2 ASSPQGWASGSYEQY
TRBJ1-4 . TRBV5-6 ASSLLGEKLF
TRBJ1-5 few TRBV14 ASSHLPGPPYSNQPQH
TRBJ1-5 few TRBV7-2 ASSLKGGGNQPQH
TRBJ1-1 . TRBV18 ASSDGGGGNTEAF
TRBJ1-1 . TRBV29-1 SVVIRAENTEAF
TRBJ2-3 . TRBV6-5 ASSQAAGQDTQY
TRBJ1-4 . TRBV25-1 ASSDTGGSGEKLF
TRBJ2-7 few TRBV27 ASRLTSTGSHEQY
TRBJ2-1 . TRBV6-6 ASSYSGTVNEQF
TRBJ1-1 . TRBV12-5 ASGPRHHGTEAF
TRBJ2-5 . TRBV5-1 ASSSQPTGSQETQY
TRBJ2-2 . TRBV6-1 ASSARQYTGELF
TRBJ2-3 . TRBV7-3 ASSSTRDTDTQY
TRBJ2-1 once TRBV5-1 ASSLEASTGEEQF
TRBJ2-5 . TRBV5-8 ASTSGDRVRETQY
TRBJ1-5 . TRBV5-4 ASSSGTNNQPQH
TRBJ2-5 . TRBV29-1 SYLQGGQETQY
TRBJ2-2 once TRBV4-1 ASTRTRDSGIANTGELF
TRBJ1-1 . TRBV5-1 ASSFQGGGNTEAF
TRBJ2-5 once TRBV25-1 ASSARIQETQY
TRBJ2-1 . TRBV10-1 ASTHRGHLTYNEQF
TRBJ1-1 . TRBV30 AWSVPDRGRTEAF
TRBJ1-2 . TRBV11-3 ASQIGLATSLYGYT
TRBJ2-2 . TRBV5-4 ASSLDPGNTGELF
TRBJ2-1 . TRBV28 ASSLGRLEMNEQF